The present TCR beta chain was sequenced within a study of T cell responses to AZD1222 COVID-19 vaccine. Germline V gene sequence: CDR1 MDHEN, CDR2 SYDVKM. The junction had 12 bases not matched to a gene; V was cut back by 6 bases and J by 11 bases. CDR3 length: 14 amino acids. Using immunoSEQ multiplex PCR, the repertoire was profiled, and TCRdb retains in-frame clones only, with some absent. The sample includes 90,000 to 110,000 clones, more than 75% of them seen just once. This sequence joins TRBV28 and TRBJ1-4, with 7 nucleotides matching TRBD1. Sequencing used peripheral blood, obtained on day 0 of AZD1222 vaccination. This TCR was sampled from an adult in good health. CDR3 loop: CASRATGDAGKLFF. The CDR3 DNA follows: TGTGCCAGCAGGGCTACAGGGGACGCAGGGAAACTGTTTTTT.